This T cell receptor beta chain was sequenced in a study of cytomegalovirus exposure and HLA in healthy donors. Broader study findings: Immune exposure information available was restricted to CMV serostatus. Altogether, 150 or so TCR beta chains were recorded as cytomegalovirus-associated. Earlier results showed most TCR beta V segments being productive about 90% or about 30% of the time.

PCR used 60 Vbeta primers and 13 Jbeta primers. TCRdb's copy holds only in-frame clones and misses some; the assay was immunoSEQ multiplex PCR. The sample includes about 140,000 clones, about four fifths of them seen just once. The length of the CDR3 is 15 residues. V was clipped by 5 bases and J by 3 bases, with 13 bases between them. Per the germline V gene, CDR1 is LNHDA and CDR2 is SQIVND (reference sequence). Concerning this clone itself: No antigen is known for it.

The sequence derives from a man aged 40-50 years in good health and CMV-seronegative. Sequencing was done on a sample of PBMCs. The chain joins TRBV19 to TRBJ1-4; unclear D gene. CDR3 residues: CASSPNWRANEKLFF. DNA for the CDR3: TGTGCCAGTAGTCCAAATTGGCGGGCTAATGAAAAACTGTTTTTT.